This T cell receptor beta chain is from a study of Tregs in tolerant kidney transplant recipients. Here immunoSEQ multiplex PCR was the method, and the copy in TCRdb shows in-frame clones only, minus some. The sample contains about 81,000 clones, roughly nine tenths of which appear only once. Mixed chimerism was transient after nonmyeloablative marrow transplants from related graft donors. Unstimulated Tregs (CD4+CD25+CD127-) and CD4+CD25- non-Tregs were sorted from PBMCs. Trimming took off 2 bases at V and 2 bases at J, with 10 bases between the two ends. This CDR3 is built from 15 residues. Per germline, CDR1 SGHNT and CDR2 YENEEA. Study-wide points: Donor-specific Treg expansion exceeded global Treg expansion in tolerant patients, suggesting antigen drive. The small number of patients limits these findings pending further validation. Nucleotide sequences could not be compared across some patients' samples due to primer changes.

A word on this clone: Its antigen remains unknown.

The source material was CD4+ T cells from blood (PBMCs), sampled 24 months after the transplant. The TCR originated in a human patient who received a combined kidney and bone marrow transplant. Some T cells may possibly be graft donor cells. This chain links TRBV11-3 with TRBJ2-1; perhaps TRBD2 as D (5 bases). The CDR3 DNA is TGTGCCAGCAGCTTAACCGGACTGGCCTACAATGAGCAGTTCTTC. Protein product: CASSLTGLAYNEQFF.